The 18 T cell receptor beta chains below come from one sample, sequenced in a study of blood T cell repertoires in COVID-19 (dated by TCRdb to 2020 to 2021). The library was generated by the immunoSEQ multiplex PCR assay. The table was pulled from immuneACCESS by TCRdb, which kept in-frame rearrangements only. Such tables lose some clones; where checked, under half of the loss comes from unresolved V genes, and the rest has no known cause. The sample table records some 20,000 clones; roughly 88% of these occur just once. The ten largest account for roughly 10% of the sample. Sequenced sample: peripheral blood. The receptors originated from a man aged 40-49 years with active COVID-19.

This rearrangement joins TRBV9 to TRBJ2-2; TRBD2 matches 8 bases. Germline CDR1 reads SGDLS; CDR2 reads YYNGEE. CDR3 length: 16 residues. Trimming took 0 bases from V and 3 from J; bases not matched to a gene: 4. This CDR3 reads CASSVELAVHTGELFF. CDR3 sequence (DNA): TGTGCCAGCAGCGTAGAACTAGCGGTACACACCGGGGAGCTGTTTTTT.

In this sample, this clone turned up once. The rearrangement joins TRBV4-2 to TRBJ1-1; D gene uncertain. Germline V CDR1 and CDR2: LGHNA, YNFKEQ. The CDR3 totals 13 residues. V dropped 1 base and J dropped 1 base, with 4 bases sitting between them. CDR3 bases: TGTGCCAGCAGCCAAGGCGAGAACACTGAAGCTTTCTTT. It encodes CASSQGENTEAFF.

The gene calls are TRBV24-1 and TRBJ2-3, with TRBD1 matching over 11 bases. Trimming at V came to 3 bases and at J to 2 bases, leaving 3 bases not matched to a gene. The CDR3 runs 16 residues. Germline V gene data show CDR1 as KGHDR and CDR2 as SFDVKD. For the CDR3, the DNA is TGTGCCACCAGTGATGGGACAGGGGGATACACAGATACGCAGTATTTT. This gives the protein CATSDGTGGYTDTQYF.

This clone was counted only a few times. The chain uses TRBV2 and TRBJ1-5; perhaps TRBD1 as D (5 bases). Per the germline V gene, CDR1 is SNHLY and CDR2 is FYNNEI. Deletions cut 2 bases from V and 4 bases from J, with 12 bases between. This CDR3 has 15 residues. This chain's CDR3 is CASSERGLTNQPQHF. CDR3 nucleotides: TGTGCCAGCAGTGAACGGGGACTGACTAATCAGCCCCAGCATTTT.

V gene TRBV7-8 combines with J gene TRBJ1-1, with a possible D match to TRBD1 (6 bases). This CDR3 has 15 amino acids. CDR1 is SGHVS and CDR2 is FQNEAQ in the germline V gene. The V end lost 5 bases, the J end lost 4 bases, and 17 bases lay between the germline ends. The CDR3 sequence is CASSNHRVRGTEAFF. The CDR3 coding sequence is TGTGCCAGCAGCAACCACAGGGTCCGGGGCACTGAAGCTTTCTTT.

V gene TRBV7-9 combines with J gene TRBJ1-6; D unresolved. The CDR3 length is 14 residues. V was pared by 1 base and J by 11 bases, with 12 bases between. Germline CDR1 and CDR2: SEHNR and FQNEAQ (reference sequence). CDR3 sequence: CASSLGGLMPPLHF. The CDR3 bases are TGTGCCAGCAGCTTAGGCGGGTTAATGCCACCCCTCCACTTT.

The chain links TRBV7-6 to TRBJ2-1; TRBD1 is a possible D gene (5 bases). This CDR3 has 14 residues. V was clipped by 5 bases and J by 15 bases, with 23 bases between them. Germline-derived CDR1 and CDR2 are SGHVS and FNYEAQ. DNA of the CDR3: TGTGCCAGCAGCCCGACAGATTTGGACGCGTCACCGTTCTTC. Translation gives CASSPTDLDASPFF.

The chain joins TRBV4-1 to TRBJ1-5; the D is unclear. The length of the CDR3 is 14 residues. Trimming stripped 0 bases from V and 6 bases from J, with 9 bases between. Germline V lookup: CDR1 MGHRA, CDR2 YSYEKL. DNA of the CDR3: TGCGCCAGCAGCCAAGATGCTGGCGGTCAGCCCCAGCATTTT. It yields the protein CASSQDAGGQPQHF.

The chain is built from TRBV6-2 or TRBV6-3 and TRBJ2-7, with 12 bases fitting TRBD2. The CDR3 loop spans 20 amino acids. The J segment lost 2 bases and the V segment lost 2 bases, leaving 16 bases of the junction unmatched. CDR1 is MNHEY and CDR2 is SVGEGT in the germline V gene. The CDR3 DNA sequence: TGTGCCAGCAGTTACCTAGCGATCCATTTACTAGCGGGAGGCCCCTACGAGCAGTACTTC. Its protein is CASSYLAIHLLAGGPYEQYF.

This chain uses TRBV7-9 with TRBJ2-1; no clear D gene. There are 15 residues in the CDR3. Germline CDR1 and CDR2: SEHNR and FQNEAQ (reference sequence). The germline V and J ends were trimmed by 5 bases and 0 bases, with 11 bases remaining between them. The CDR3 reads CASSPLGVSYNEQFF. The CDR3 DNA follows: TGTGCCAGCAGCCCCCTCGGAGTCTCCTACAATGAGCAGTTCTTC.

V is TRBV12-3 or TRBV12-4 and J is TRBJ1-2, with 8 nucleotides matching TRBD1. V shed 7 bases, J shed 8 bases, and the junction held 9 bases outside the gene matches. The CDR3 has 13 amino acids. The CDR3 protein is CASTLSTGVGYTF. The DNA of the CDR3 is TGTGCCAGCACCCTATCGACAGGGGTGGGCTACACCTTC.

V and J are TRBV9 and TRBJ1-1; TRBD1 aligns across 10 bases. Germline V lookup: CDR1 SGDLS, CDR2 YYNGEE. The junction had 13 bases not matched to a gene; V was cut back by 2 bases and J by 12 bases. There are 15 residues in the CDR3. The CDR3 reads CASSVLDRDRGNPFF. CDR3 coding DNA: TGTGCCAGCAGCGTTCTTGACCGGGACAGGGGAAACCCTTTCTTT.

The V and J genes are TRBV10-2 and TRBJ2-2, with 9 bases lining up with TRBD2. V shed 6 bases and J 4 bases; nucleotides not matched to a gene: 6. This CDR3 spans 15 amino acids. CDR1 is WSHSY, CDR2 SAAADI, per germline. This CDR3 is CASRVSGSGTGELFF. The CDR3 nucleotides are TGCGCCAGCAGAGTTAGCGGGAGCGGCACCGGGGAGCTGTTTTTT.

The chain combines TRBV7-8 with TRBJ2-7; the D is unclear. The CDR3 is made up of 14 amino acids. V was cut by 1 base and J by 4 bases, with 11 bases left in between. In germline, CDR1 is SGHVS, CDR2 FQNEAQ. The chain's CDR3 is CASSLGLGGYEQYF. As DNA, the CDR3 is TGTGCCAGCAGCTTAGGTCTTGGCGGATACGAGCAGTACTTC.

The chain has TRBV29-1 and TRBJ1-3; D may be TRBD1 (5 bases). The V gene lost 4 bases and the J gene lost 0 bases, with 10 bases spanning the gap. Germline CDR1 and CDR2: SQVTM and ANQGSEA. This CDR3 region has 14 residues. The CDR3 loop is CSVGPGGSGNTIYF. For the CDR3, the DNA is TGCAGCGTTGGTCCGGGGGGCTCTGGAAACACCATATATTTT.

The DNA of the CDR3 is TGTGCCAGCAGCTTCCGGGGAGGGACAGGGTCCCACAATGAGCAGTTCTTC. It translates to CASSFRGGTGSHNEQFF. The chain uses TRBV7-2 and TRBJ2-1, with 9 positions matching TRBD1. The CDR3 loop spans 17 amino acids. V was pared by 3 bases and J by 5 bases, with 11 bases of the junction left unmatched. Germline CDR1 reads SGHTA; CDR2 reads FQGNSA. The full variable domain, its missing parts supplied by reference TRBV7-2 and TRBJ2-1, is GAGVSQSPSNKVTEKGKDVELRCDPISGHTALYWYRQSLGQGLEFLIYFQGNSAPDKSGLPSDRFSAERTGGSVSTLTIQRTQQEDSAVYLCASSFRGGTGSHNEQFFGPGTRLTVL.

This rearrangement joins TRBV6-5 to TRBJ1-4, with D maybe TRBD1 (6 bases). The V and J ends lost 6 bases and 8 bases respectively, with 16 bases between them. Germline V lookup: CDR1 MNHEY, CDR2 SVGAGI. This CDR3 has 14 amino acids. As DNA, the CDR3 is TGTGCCAGCAGGCAACAGGGAGTCGGGGAAAAACTGTTTTTT. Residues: CASRQQGVGEKLFF.

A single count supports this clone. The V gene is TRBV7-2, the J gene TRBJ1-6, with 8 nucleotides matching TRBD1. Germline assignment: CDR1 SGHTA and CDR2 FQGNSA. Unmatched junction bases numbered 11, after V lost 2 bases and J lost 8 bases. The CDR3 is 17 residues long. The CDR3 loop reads CASSLLQGGPRDSPLHF. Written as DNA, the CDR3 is TGTGCCAGCAGCTTACTACAGGGGGGGCCCAGGGATTCACCCCTCCACTTT.